A single sample gave rise to the 15 T cell receptor beta chains below, sequenced in a study of blood T cell repertoires in COVID-19. Generated by immunoSEQ multiplex PCR, the TCRdb table keeps only in-frame clones and is missing some. Among fewer than 350,000 clones, 85% were seen once, and the ten largest hold 2.5%. The sequenced material came from PBMCs or T cells enriched from blood (not recorded which). These receptors were taken from a woman between 50 and 59 years old who had recovered from COVID-19.

The chain uses TRBV18 and TRBJ2-7; maybe TRBD2 (5 bases). CDR3 length: 12 residues. The germline CDR1 and CDR2 sequences are KGHSH and LQKENI. The V end was cut by 3 bases, the J end by 7 bases, with 10 bases between. The chain's CDR3 is CASSPGRDEQYF. The CDR3 bases are TGTGCCAGCTCACCCGGACGGGATGAGCAGTACTTC.

This rearrangement joins TRBV19 to TRBJ1-3, with TRBD1 as a possible D gene (6 bases). V was clipped by 5 bases and J by 1 base, with 18 bases between them. CDR3 size: 17 residues. The germline V gene encodes CDR1 LNHDA and CDR2 SQIVND (reference sequence). The CDR3 nucleotides read TGTGCCAGTAGTGCAAGGGGACAAGTGTTTTCTGGAAACACCATATATTTT. This codes for CASSARGQVFSGNTIYF.

The genes are TRBV27 and TRBJ1-6; D remains ambiguous. The CDR3 runs to 17 residues. Per the germline V gene, CDR1 is MNHEY and CDR2 is SMNVEV (reference sequence). The germline V and J ends were trimmed by 0 bases and 9 bases, with 18 bases remaining between them. This CDR3 reads CASSLSAGTVLSSPLHF. The DNA of the CDR3 is TGTGCCAGCAGTTTATCAGCAGGTACGGTCCTGAGTTCACCCCTCCACTTT.

V usage is TRBV19 and J usage is TRBJ1-2, with TRBD1 matching 7 bases. The CDR3 is 17 residues long. Germline V gene sequence: CDR1 LNHDA, CDR2 SQIVND (reference sequence). Unmatched junction bases numbered 15, after V lost 3 bases and J lost 5 bases. CDR3 region: CASSIFGQQGIGYGYTF. In DNA, the CDR3 is TGTGCCAGTAGTATTTTTGGGCAACAGGGGATCGGTTATGGCTACACCTTC.

This clone came up once. The chain is built from TRBV9 and TRBJ1-3, with a weak D call TRBD1 (5 bases). CDR3 length: 16 amino acids. The V end was cut by 2 bases, the J end by 3 bases, with 15 bases between. Looked up from germline, CDR1 is SGDLS and CDR2 is YYNGEE. The CDR3 is CASSVGGRDFGNTIYF. The CDR3 DNA reads as TGTGCCAGCAGCGTGGGGGGACGAGACTTTGGAAACACCATATATTTT.

The chain combines TRBV19 with TRBJ1-4, with D maybe TRBD1 (5 bases). V gave up 6 bases and J gave up 8 bases, with 16 bases separating them. CDR1 LNHDA and CDR2 SQIVND come from the germline V gene (reference sequence). This CDR3 spans 14 amino acids. The CDR3 DNA follows: TGTGCCAGTAGCCAGACCGCCGGGGGGGAAAAACTGTTTTTT. The encoded protein is CASSQTAGGEKLFF.

The chain uses TRBV27 and TRBJ2-1, with 8 bases identical to TRBD2. The CDR3 is 14 residues long. The V gene's germline CDR1 is MNHEY and CDR2 SMNVEV (reference sequence). The V segment lost 5 bases and the J segment 9 bases; nucleotides outside the gene matches: 9. The CDR3 reads CASSLGLAGGEQFF. The CDR3 DNA sequence: TGTGCCAGCAGTCTCGGACTAGCCGGGGGTGAGCAGTTCTTC.

The chain couples TRBV15 to TRBJ2-6; D is uncertain. The CDR3 length is 15 residues. CDR1 is LNHNV and CDR2 is YYDKDF in the germline V gene (reference sequence). The V and J ends lost 6 bases and 0 bases respectively, with 9 bases between them. CDR3 in DNA: TGTGCCACCAGAAACACAGACTCTGGGGCCAACGTCCTGACTTTC. It yields the protein CATRNTDSGANVLTF.

The chain combines TRBV28 with TRBJ2-3; a weak D match, TRBD2 (5 bases). The CDR3 is made up of 13 amino acids. The V gene's germline CDR1 is MDHEN and CDR2 SYDVKM. Trimming left V 10 bases short and J 0 bases short, with 11 bases between. CDR3 nucleotide sequence: TGTGCCACTAGCAGCGGTAGCACAGATACGCAGTATTTT. It specifies CATSSGSTDTQYF.

This clone occurred a few times. The gene calls are TRBV7-9 and TRBJ1-6; 9 nucleotides match TRBD1. Germline lookup yields CDR1 SEHNR and CDR2 FQNEAQ (reference sequence). Trimming took 3 bases from V and 8 from J; bases not matched to a gene: 2. The CDR3 covers 14 residues. CDR3 sequence reads: CASSLRDRDSPLHF. The CDR3 DNA is TGTGCCAGCAGCTTGCGGGACAGGGATTCACCCCTCCACTTT.

The CDR3 is CASREGSEAFF. The CDR3 region has the DNA TGTGCCAGCAGAGAGGGTTCTGAAGCTTTCTTT. This chain connects TRBV2 to TRBJ1-1; no clear D. The V and J ends lost 6 bases and 6 bases respectively, with 8 bases between them. There are 11 residues in the CDR3. Germline V gene sequence: CDR1 SNHLY, CDR2 FYNNEI. Combining the CDR3 with reference TRBV2 and TRBJ1-1 gives the whole variable domain EPEVTQTPSHQVTQMGQEVILRCVPISNHLYFYWYRQILGQKVEFLVSFYNNEISEKSEIFDDQFSVERPDGSNFTLKIRSTKLEDSAMYFCASREGSEAFFGQGTRLTVV.

The chain carries TRBV18 and TRBJ1-5; 7 bases are shared with TRBD1. With 4 bases clipped from V and 13 bases from J, the junction kept 10 bases outside the gene matches. The V gene's germline CDR1 is KGHSH and CDR2 LQKENI. This CDR3 has 13 residues. DNA for the CDR3: TGTGCCAGCTCACTGGAGGGGGACAGCCCTCAGCATTTT. It yields the protein CASSLEGDSPQHF.

The J gene is TRBJ2-5, the V gene TRBV24-1; the match to TRBD2 covers 9 bases. The germline gives CDR1 KGHDR, CDR2 SFDVKD. The CDR3 consists of 16 residues. The V segment lost 5 bases and the J segment 4 bases; nucleotides outside the gene matches: 10. As DNA, the CDR3 is TGTGCCACCAGTGCCTTGGGGACTAGCAAGGGAGAGACCCAGTACTTC. Amino acid sequence: CATSALGTSKGETQYF.

This chain links TRBV27 with TRBJ2-7; the D gene is possibly TRBD2 (6 bases). CDR3 length: 13 amino acids. In germline, CDR1 is MNHEY, CDR2 SMNVEV (reference sequence). The ends were cut back, 3 bases at V and 3 bases at J, with 9 bases in the middle. This CDR3 is CASSLGLSYEQYF. CDR3 DNA: TGTGCCAGCAGTTTGGGACTGAGCTACGAGCAGTACTTC.

The chain is built from TRBV10-3 and TRBJ2-1; D is ambiguous. Germline-derived CDR1 and CDR2 are ENHRY and SYGVKD. CDR3 length: 17 residues. Trimming pared 5 bases from V and 0 bases from J, leaving 17 bases between. This chain's CDR3 is CAISPAPAPPSYNEQFF. The CDR3 DNA is TGTGCCATCAGTCCCGCCCCCGCGCCCCCCTCCTACAATGAGCAGTTCTTC.